This entry lists 23 T cell receptor beta chains sequenced from one sample in a study of T cells after yellow fever vaccination. TCRdb ran MiXCR on the 5' RACE reads and lists one entry per CDR3 protein. The data contain a few hundred thousand distinct CDR3 sequences, about 3% of them singletons. Sequencing was performed on CD4+ T cells sorted from PBMCs, taken 10 days after the yellow fever booster vaccination. The receptors derive from a young man who received the YFV17D yellow fever vaccine.

This clonotype was seen many times. The V and J genes are TRBV7-9 and TRBJ1-1; D is ambiguous. V lost 2 bases and J 5 bases, leaving 9 bases between the germline ends. CDR1 is SEHNR, CDR2 FQNEAQ, per germline (reference sequence). The length of the CDR3 is 13 residues. Written as DNA, the CDR3 is TGTGCCAGCAGCTTACAGACGGTGACTGAAGCTTTCTTT. Its translation is CASSLQTVTEAFF.

This clonotype was seen only a few times. V usage is TRBV29-1 and J usage is TRBJ2-3; D ambiguous. CDR1 and CDR2 from the germline V gene are SQVTM and ANQGSEA. Trimming took off 7 bases at V and 4 bases at J, with 15 bases between the two ends. This CDR3 is 13 amino acids long. CDR3 coding DNA: TGCAGCGCGAAACCGGTAGGCCCAGATACGCAGTATTTT. Amino acid sequence: CSAKPVGPDTQYF.

The chain couples TRBV20-1 to TRBJ1-6, with TRBD1 matching 8 bases. The germline gives CDR1 DFQATT, CDR2 SNEGSKA (reference sequence). The CDR3 loop spans 17 amino acids. Germline trimming cut 1 base from V and 2 bases from J; bases unmatched to any gene: 7. CDR3 region: CSARVPQGATYNSPLHF. The CDR3 bases are TGCAGTGCTAGAGTCCCTCAGGGGGCGACCTATAATTCACCCCTCCACTTT.

This clonotype was detected ten times or more. The rearrangement uses TRBV7-2 and TRBJ1-5; 11 positions match TRBD1. The J segment lost 6 bases and the V segment lost 4 bases, leaving 5 bases of the junction unmatched. The CDR3 has 15 amino acids. Looked up from germline, CDR1 is SGHTA and CDR2 is FQGNSA. CDR3 sequence: CASSSGQGAFQPQHF. The DNA for the CDR3 is TGTGCCAGCAGCTCCGGACAGGGGGCTTTTCAGCCCCAGCATTTT.

The gene calls are TRBV20-1 and TRBJ2-1, with 9 bases matching TRBD2. In germline, CDR1 is DFQATT, CDR2 SNEGSKA (reference sequence). The length of the CDR3 is 14 residues. V lost 3 bases and J lost 8; bases outside the gene matches: 8. This CDR3 is CSARPLAGRDEQFF. Written as DNA, the CDR3 is TGCAGTGCTAGGCCCCTAGCGGGGAGAGATGAGCAGTTCTTC.

The chain recombines TRBV10-2 with TRBJ1-5; the D is unclear. V lost 0 bases, J lost 6 bases, and 15 bases lay in between. CDR1 and CDR2 (germline): WSHSY, SAAADI. The CDR3 is 16 amino acids. For the CDR3, the DNA is TGCGCCAGCAGTGAGTCCTTACAGTTTTTTGGTCAGCCCCAGCATTTT. The encoded protein is CASSESLQFFGQPQHF.

This clonotype was recorded at least ten times. This chain links TRBV19 with TRBJ1-2; no firm D call. Germline lookup yields CDR1 LNHDA and CDR2 SQIVND (reference sequence). This CDR3 has 14 amino acids. The germline V and J ends were trimmed by 0 bases and 7 bases, with 12 bases remaining between them. CDR3: CASSIDRRGIGYTF. CDR3 bases: TGTGCCAGTAGTATAGATCGCCGAGGGATTGGCTACACCTTC.

This clonotype came up many times. The chain combines TRBV6-1 with TRBJ2-4, with TRBD2 matching over 7 bases. Germline values: CDR1 MNHNS, CDR2 SASEGT. The CDR3 contains 15 residues. V trimming: 1 base; J trimming: 7 bases; junction bases outside the gene matches: 7. This CDR3 reads CASSEEWEGLNIQYF. CDR3 DNA: TGTGCCAGCAGTGAAGAATGGGAGGGGTTGAACATTCAGTACTTC.

This clonotype was seen more than once but under ten times. This rearrangement joins TRBV4-3 to TRBJ1-2, with 7 bases identical to TRBD1. CDR1 and CDR2 (germline): LGHNA, YSLEER. V lost 0 bases, J lost 7 bases, and 11 bases stayed unmatched. This CDR3 has 16 amino acids. CDR3 sequence: CASSQDLSGGSGGYTF. CDR3 coding DNA: TGCGCCAGCAGCCAAGACCTTTCAGGGGGTTCTGGTGGCTACACCTTC.

The chain carries TRBV20-1 and TRBJ2-3, with D perhaps TRBD1 (7 bases). Per the germline V gene, CDR1 is DFQATT and CDR2 is SNEGSKA (reference sequence). Trimming took off 6 bases at V and 3 bases at J, with 13 bases between the two ends. This CDR3 comprises 13 residues. The CDR3 protein is CSARETGTDTQYF. For the CDR3, the DNA is TGCAGTGCCCGGGAGACAGGGACAGATACGCAGTATTTT.

This chain links TRBV20-1 with TRBJ2-3; TRBD2 agrees at 10 bases. Germline CDR1 is DFQATT and CDR2 is SNEGSKA (reference sequence). Trimming took 5 bases from V and 5 from J; bases not matched to a gene: 10. The CDR3 is 15 residues long. The CDR3 DNA reads TGCAGTGCTCACCCTCCGGGACTAGCGAAAGATACGCAGTATTTT. Its translation is CSAHPPGLAKDTQYF.

This clonotype was found a few times. V usage is TRBV20-1 and J usage is TRBJ1-1, with TRBD1 as a possible D gene (5 bases). The CDR3 loop spans 12 amino acids. The ends were cut back, 5 bases at V and 2 bases at J, with 9 bases in the middle. CDR1 is DFQATT and CDR2 is SNEGSKA in the germline V gene (reference sequence). CDR3 nucleotides: TGCAGTGCTGAGGACACAAACACTGAAGCTTTCTTT. Encoded protein: CSAEDTNTEAFF.

Points on this clonotype: The missing conserved phenylalanine or tryptophan at the end of this CDR3 makes a read error likely. The chain is built from TRBV5-4 and TRBJ2-3; TRBD2 agrees at 12 bases. Germline CDR1 reads SGHNT; CDR2 reads YYREEE (reference sequence). The CDR3 covers 15 residues. V was clipped by 5 bases and J by 2 bases; unmatched bases: 3. The CDR3 coding sequence is TGTGCCAGCAGGAGGACTAGCGGGGACACAGATACGCAGTATTCT. Its protein product is CASRRTSGDTDTQYS.

This clonotype came up a few times. The chain carries TRBV29-1 and TRBJ2-1; the match to TRBD2 covers 10 bases. V trimming: 4 bases; J trimming: 7 bases; junction bases outside the gene matches: 10. The CDR3 runs to 15 residues. CDR1 and CDR2 from the germline V gene are SQVTM and ANQGSEA. CDR3 sequence (DNA): TGCAGCGTTGGGGTACAAGCGGGGGGGCAGAATGAGCAGTTCTTC. It specifies CSVGVQAGGQNEQFF.

J is TRBJ1-1 and V is TRBV15; D gene unclear. V shed 8 bases and J shed 0 bases, with 19 bases lying between them. The CDR3 runs to 16 residues. Germline CDR1 and CDR2: LNHNV and YYDKDF (reference sequence). The DNA of the CDR3 is TGTGCCACCCAAAGAGGGAGGACCGTCATGAACACTGAAGCTTTCTTT. Its translation: CATQRGRTVMNTEAFF.

The genes are TRBV2 and TRBJ2-5; TRBD1 matches at 7 bases. Trimming at V came to 5 bases and at J to 5 bases, leaving 11 bases not matched to a gene. This CDR3 contains 15 residues. Germline V gene sequence: CDR1 SNHLY, CDR2 FYNNEI. In DNA, the CDR3 is TGTGCCAGCAGTTCAGAGGGGGCGAGCTTGGAGACCCAGTACTTC. As protein: CASSSEGASLETQYF.

This clonotype has a handful of counts. CDR3 sequence: CASSAGSERSYNSPLHF. The CDR3 DNA is TGTGCCAGCAGCGCGGGCAGCGAAAGAAGTTATAATTCACCCCTCCACTTT. The V call is TRBV5-4, the J call TRBJ1-6, with unresolved D. The length of the CDR3 is 17 residues. Deletions cut 4 bases from V and 4 bases from J, with 18 bases between. Per the germline V gene, CDR1 is SGHNT and CDR2 is YYREEE (reference sequence).

The chain recombines TRBV18 with TRBJ2-7; D may be TRBD1 or TRBD2 (6 bases each). Germline-derived CDR1 and CDR2 are KGHSH and LQKENI. This CDR3 contains 13 residues. V was cut by 1 base and J by 3 bases, with 7 bases left in between. CDR3 protein: CASSPQGGYEQYV. The DNA of the CDR3 is TGTGCCAGCTCACCACAGGGGGGCTACGAGCAGTACGTC.

This clonotype came up a few times. One junction end disagrees with the germline gene, perhaps due to a read error. The chain has TRBV7-7 and TRBJ1-3; D gene ambiguous. The CDR3 has 15 residues. Germline V gives CDR1 SSHAT, CDR2 FNYEAQ (reference sequence). The CDR3 loop is CASSFGIGPGNTIYF. CDR3 in DNA: TGTGCTAGCAGCTTCGGAATCGGGCCTGGAAACACCATATATTTT.

The rearrangement links TRBV5-1 to TRBJ2-3; TRBD2 might be the D (6 bases). V was pared by 0 bases and J by 1 base, with 18 bases between. The CDR3 is 18 amino acids. Looked up from germline, CDR1 is SGHRS and CDR2 is YFSETQ. The CDR3 region is CASSLARGSRAGTDTQYF. In DNA, the CDR3 is TGCGCCAGCAGCTTGGCCCGGGGGTCACGGGCTGGCACAGATACGCAGTATTTT.

This clonotype was counted many times. The chain couples TRBV4-2 to TRBJ2-4; the D gene could be TRBD1 or TRBD2 (5 bases each). Trimming left V 6 bases short and J 2 bases short, with 29 bases between. The CDR3 runs to 20 residues. Germline CDR1 reads LGHNA; CDR2 reads YNFKEQ. In nucleotides, the CDR3 is TGTGCCAGCAGACTTGGGGGTACGGGCCGGCCCGCGGGTTCCAAAAACATTCAGTACTTC. It encodes CASRLGGTGRPAGSKNIQYF.

This clonotype has a count of ten or more. V and J are TRBV5-1 and TRBJ2-3; 10 bases line up with TRBD2. CDR3 length: 15 amino acids. Germline loops: CDR1 SGHRS, CDR2 YFSETQ. Losses at the gene ends were 3 bases for V and 2 bases for J; bases not matched to a gene: 3. CDR3 DNA sequence: TGCGCCAGCAGCTACCTAGCGGGGGTCACAGATACGCAGTATTTT. Its translation: CASSYLAGVTDTQYF.

In this sample, this clonotype turned up many times. CDR3 residues: CASSLVGTSGSREQYF. DNA of the CDR3: TGTGCCAGCAGTTTGGTAGGGACTAGCGGGTCTAGAGAGCAGTACTTC. V usage is TRBV27 and J usage is TRBJ2-7; 12 bases line up with TRBD2. There are 16 residues in the CDR3. Trimming at V came to 3 bases and at J to 7 bases, leaving 10 bases not matched to a gene. CDR1 and CDR2 from the germline V gene are MNHEY and SMNVEV (reference sequence).